These 3 T cell receptor beta chains were sequenced from one sample in a study of blood T cell repertoires in COVID-19. Method: immunoSEQ multiplex PCR; TCRdb's copy keeps in-frame clones and lacks some. The table lists hundreds of thousands of clones, around 82% of them singletons, with approximately 4.8% in the top ten. Sequencing was performed on PBMCs or T cells enriched from blood (not recorded which). The receptors derive from a woman between 45 and 65 years old who had been exposed to COVID-19.

The V and J genes are TRBV2 and TRBJ2-7; no clear D gene. The CDR3 totals 14 residues. Deletions cut 1 base from V and 3 bases from J, with 10 bases between. The germline gives CDR1 SNHLY, CDR2 FYNNEI. For the CDR3, the DNA is TGTGCCAGCAGTGAAGGTGATAGCAGCTACGAGCAGTACTTC. This translates into CASSEGDSSYEQYF.

The chain combines TRBV12-3 or TRBV12-4 with TRBJ1-1; D is ambiguous. The CDR3 runs to 11 residues. Between the trimmed V and J ends, which lost 4 bases and 4 bases, there was a span of 4 bases. CDR3 coding DNA: TGTGCCAGCAGTTCTCCCACTGAAGCTTTCTTT. Translating it yields CASSSPTEAFF.

The chain carries TRBV9 and TRBJ1-5; D unresolved. Germline lookup yields CDR1 SGDLS and CDR2 YYNGEE. V gave up 2 bases and J gave up 0 bases, with 6 bases separating them. CDR3 length: 14 amino acids. CDR3 loop: CASSVGGSNQPQHF. Here the CDR3 DNA reads TGTGCCAGCAGCGTTGGCGGTAGCAATCAGCCCCAGCATTTT.